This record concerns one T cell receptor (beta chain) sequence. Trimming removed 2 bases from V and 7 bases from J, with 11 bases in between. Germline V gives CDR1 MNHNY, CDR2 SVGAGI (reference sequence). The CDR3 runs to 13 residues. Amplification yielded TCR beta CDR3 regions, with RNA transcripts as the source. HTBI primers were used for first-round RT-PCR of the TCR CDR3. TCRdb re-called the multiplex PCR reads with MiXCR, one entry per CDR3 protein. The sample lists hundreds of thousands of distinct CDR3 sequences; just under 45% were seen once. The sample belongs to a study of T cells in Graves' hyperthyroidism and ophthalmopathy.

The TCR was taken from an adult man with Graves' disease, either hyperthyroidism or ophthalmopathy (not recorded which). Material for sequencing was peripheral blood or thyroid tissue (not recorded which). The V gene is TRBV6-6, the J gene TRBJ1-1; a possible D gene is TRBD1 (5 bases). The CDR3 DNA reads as TGTGCCAGCAGTTACCCTCCTGACAGTGAAGCTTTCTTT. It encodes CASSYPPDSEAFF.